This is a list of T cell receptor beta chains from one sample in a study of blood T cell repertoires in COVID-19. TCRdb's table, derived via immunoSEQ multiplex PCR, lists solely in-frame clones and lacks some. This table has under 150,000 clones, around 83% appearing once. Sequenced: peripheral blood. The receptors were gathered from a man older than 75 with active or convalescent COVID-19. Each CDR3 is given with its conserved first and last residue. A D gene is named only where the DNA matches it firmly. Expanded clones get a size class; other rows say once, few or many, or leave the size out.

abundance: NA; v_gene: TRBV5-6; j_gene: TRBJ1-1; d_gene: TRBD1; CDR3aa: CASSPPGQSNTEAFF; CDR3nt: TGTGCCAGCAGCCCCCCGGGACAGTCGAACACTGAAGCTTTCTTT
abundance: NA; v_gene: TRBV20-1; j_gene: TRBJ1-5; d_gene: NA; CDR3aa: CSASFSLDQPQHF; CDR3nt: TGCAGTGCTAGTTTCTCTCTCGATCAGCCCCAGCATTTT
abundance: NA; v_gene: TRBV28; j_gene: TRBJ2-5; d_gene: NA; CDR3aa: CASGTGWETQYF; CDR3nt: TGTGCCAGCGGCACAGGATGGGAGACCCAGTACTTC
abundance: NA; v_gene: TRBV9; j_gene: TRBJ1-2; d_gene: NA; CDR3aa: CASSSTGPRFFTF; CDR3nt: TGTGCCAGCAGCTCAACAGGGCCCCGGTTCTTCACCTTC
abundance: NA; v_gene: TRBV2; j_gene: TRBJ1-4; d_gene: NA; CDR3aa: CASSDFATNEKLFF; CDR3nt: TGTGCCAGCAGTGACTTTGCAACTAATGAAAAACTGTTTTTT
abundance: few; v_gene: TRBV5-6; j_gene: TRBJ2-2; d_gene: NA; CDR3aa: CASNPRDTNTGELFF; CDR3nt: TGTGCCAGCAATCCCCGGGACACGAACACCGGGGAGCTGTTTTTT
abundance: once; v_gene: TRBV27; j_gene: TRBJ2-3; d_gene: NA; CDR3aa: CASRRDSTDTQYF; CDR3nt: TGTGCCAGCAGACGGGACTCCACAGATACGCAGTATTTT
abundance: NA; v_gene: TRBV30; j_gene: TRBJ1-5; d_gene: NA; CDR3aa: CAWSVAVGINQPQHF; CDR3nt: TGTGCCTGGAGTGTAGCGGTGGGGATAAATCAGCCCCAGCATTTT
abundance: NA; v_gene: TRBV28; j_gene: TRBJ2-7; d_gene: TRBD2; CDR3aa: CASSIVERGGLYEQYF; CDR3nt: TGTGCCAGCAGTATCGTGGAGCGGGGGGGCCTTTACGAGCAGTACTTC
abundance: NA; v_gene: TRBV9; j_gene: TRBJ2-7; d_gene: NA; CDR3aa: CASSPYLGNEQYF; CDR3nt: TGTGCCAGCAGCCCCTACCTAGGTAACGAGCAGTACTTC
abundance: once; v_gene: TRBV7-2; j_gene: TRBJ1-3; d_gene: NA; CDR3aa: CASSPNRLPSSEAIYF; CDR3nt: TGTGCCAGCAGCCCGAATCGCCTACCCTCGTCAGAGGCCATATATTTT
abundance: NA; v_gene: TRBV2; j_gene: TRBJ2-3; d_gene: TRBD1; CDR3aa: CAGARDRGTDTQYF; CDR3nt: TGTGCCGGGGCCCGGGACAGGGGTACAGATACGCAGTATTTT
abundance: once; v_gene: TRBV7-9; j_gene: TRBJ2-7; d_gene: TRBD2; CDR3aa: CASNDFPGGPYEQYF; CDR3nt: TGTGCCAGCAACGACTTTCCGGGGGGACCTTACGAGCAGTACTTC
abundance: NA; v_gene: TRBV5-1; j_gene: TRBJ2-7; d_gene: TRBD1; CDR3aa: CASSSGQGDYEQYF; CDR3nt: TGCGCCAGCAGCTCGGGACAGGGGGACTACGAGCAGTACTTC
abundance: NA; v_gene: TRBV30; j_gene: TRBJ2-1; d_gene: TRBD2; CDR3aa: CAWSITSGNFNEQFF; CDR3nt: TGTGCCTGGAGTATAACTAGCGGTAATTTCAATGAGCAGTTCTTC
abundance: NA; v_gene: TRBV25-1; j_gene: TRBJ2-7; d_gene: TRBD1; CDR3aa: CASSVGGQGSYEQYF; CDR3nt: TGTGCCAGCAGTGTCGGTGGACAGGGTTCCTACGAGCAGTACTTC
abundance: NA; v_gene: TRBV9; j_gene: TRBJ1-1; d_gene: NA; CDR3aa: CASSVELMNTEAFF; CDR3nt: TGTGCCAGCAGCGTAGAGCTGATGAACACTGAAGCTTTCTTT
abundance: NA; v_gene: TRBV19; j_gene: TRBJ2-3; d_gene: TRBD1; CDR3aa: CASSPDRAGWDTQYF; CDR3nt: TGTGCCAGTAGTCCTGACAGGGCCGGGTGGGATACGCAGTATTTT
abundance: NA; v_gene: TRBV3-1/TRBV3-2; j_gene: TRBJ1-1; d_gene: NA; CDR3aa: CASSQEQVNTEAFF; CDR3nt: TGTGCCAGCAGCCAAGAACAGGTGAACACTGAAGCTTTCTTT
abundance: once; v_gene: TRBV4-2; j_gene: TRBJ2-6; d_gene: NA; CDR3aa: CASSQERVGSVTGANVLTF; CDR3nt: TGTGCCAGCAGCCAAGAACGGGTTGGGAGCGTCACTGGGGCCAACGTCCTGACTTTC
abundance: NA; v_gene: TRBV2; j_gene: TRBJ2-5; d_gene: TRBD2; CDR3aa: CASRDYQETQYF; CDR3nt: TGTGCCAGCCGGGACTATCAAGAGACCCAGTACTTC
abundance: once; v_gene: TRBV5-6; j_gene: TRBJ2-3; d_gene: NA; CDR3aa: CASSLVGAGSTDTQYF; CDR3nt: TGTGCCAGCAGCTTGGTTGGGGCGGGGAGCACAGATACGCAGTATTTT
abundance: NA; v_gene: TRBV6-5; j_gene: TRBJ1-6; d_gene: NA; CDR3aa: CASSRTDSPLHF; CDR3nt: TGTGCCAGCAGTCGGACAGACTCACCCCTCCACTTT
abundance: NA; v_gene: TRBV15; j_gene: TRBJ1-2; d_gene: NA; CDR3aa: CATSYEEGYGYTF; CDR3nt: TGTGCCACCAGCTATGAAGAGGGCTATGGCTACACCTTC
abundance: NA; v_gene: TRBV27; j_gene: TRBJ1-6; d_gene: NA; CDR3aa: CASSLGQAPLHF; CDR3nt: TGTGCCAGCAGTTTAGGGCAGGCACCCCTCCACTTT
abundance: NA; v_gene: TRBV5-6; j_gene: TRBJ1-2; d_gene: TRBD1; CDR3aa: CASSLSGQGNYGYTF; CDR3nt: TGTGCCAGCAGCTTGTCGGGACAGGGGAACTATGGCTACACCTTC
abundance: NA; v_gene: TRBV19; j_gene: TRBJ1-5; d_gene: TRBD1; CDR3aa: CASSLTQGTQPQHF; CDR3nt: TGTGCCAGTAGTCTCACACAGGGGACTCAGCCCCAGCATTTT
abundance: NA; v_gene: TRBV2; j_gene: TRBJ2-2; d_gene: NA; CDR3aa: CASSEVVGGELFF; CDR3nt: TGTGCCAGCAGTGAAGTAGTCGGCGGGGAGCTGTTTTTT
abundance: NA; v_gene: TRBV5-4; j_gene: TRBJ2-2; d_gene: TRBD2; CDR3aa: CASRGLAGTGELFF; CDR3nt: TGTGCCAGCAGGGGACTAGCGGGGACCGGGGAGCTGTTTTTT
abundance: few; v_gene: TRBV18; j_gene: TRBJ2-1; d_gene: TRBD1; CDR3aa: CASSPPPGQGASYNEQFF; CDR3nt: TGTGCCAGCTCACCACCACCGGGACAGGGGGCATCCTACAATGAGCAGTTCTTC
abundance: NA; v_gene: TRBV20-1; j_gene: TRBJ1-1; d_gene: NA; CDR3aa: CSARDHRGAFF; CDR3nt: TGCAGTGCTAGAGATCATAGGGGTGCTTTCTTT
abundance: NA; v_gene: TRBV11-2; j_gene: TRBJ2-7; d_gene: TRBD2; CDR3aa: CASSLNTGTSGNYEQYF; CDR3nt: TGTGCCAGCAGCTTAAATACCGGGACTAGCGGGAACTACGAGCAGTACTTC
abundance: NA; v_gene: TRBV6-2/TRBV6-3; j_gene: TRBJ1-5; d_gene: NA; CDR3aa: CASSHSAPSNQPQHF; CDR3nt: TGTGCCAGCAGCCACTCCGCCCCGAGCAATCAGCCCCAGCATTTT
abundance: NA; v_gene: TRBV7-7; j_gene: TRBJ2-5; d_gene: TRBD2; CDR3aa: CASRFGLGGETQYF; CDR3nt: TGTGCCAGCAGATTCGGACTAGGCGGTGAGACCCAGTACTTC
abundance: few; v_gene: TRBV5-5; j_gene: TRBJ1-4; d_gene: NA; CDR3aa: CASSDSISEKLFF; CDR3nt: TGTGCCAGCAGCGACTCTATTAGTGAAAAACTGTTTTTT
abundance: NA; v_gene: TRBV19; j_gene: TRBJ2-1; d_gene: TRBD2; CDR3aa: CASSIGDYIYNEQFF; CDR3nt: TGTGCCAGTAGTATCGGGGACTATATATACAATGAGCAGTTCTTC
abundance: NA; v_gene: TRBV7-9; j_gene: TRBJ1-2; d_gene: NA; CDR3aa: CASTMGGIANYGYTF; CDR3nt: TGTGCCAGCACCATGGGGGGGATAGCTAACTATGGCTACACCTTC
abundance: NA; v_gene: TRBV28; j_gene: TRBJ1-2; d_gene: TRBD1; CDR3aa: CASRTGDGYTF; CDR3nt: TGTGCCAGCAGGACAGGGGATGGCTACACCTTC
abundance: few; v_gene: TRBV5-1; j_gene: TRBJ2-2; d_gene: NA; CDR3aa: CASSLQGFTGELFF; CDR3nt: TGCGCCAGCAGCTTGCAGGGGTTCACCGGGGAGCTGTTTTTT
abundance: NA; v_gene: TRBV19; j_gene: TRBJ2-7; d_gene: NA; CDR3aa: CASSPGRPSYEQYF; CDR3nt: TGTGCCAGTAGTCCAGGGAGGCCCTCCTACGAGCAGTACTTC
abundance: NA; v_gene: TRBV5-1; j_gene: TRBJ1-1; d_gene: NA; CDR3aa: CASSLSGTGGNTEAFF; CDR3nt: TGCGCCAGCAGCTTGTCCGGGACTGGGGGGAACACTGAAGCTTTCTTT
abundance: NA; v_gene: TRBV28; j_gene: TRBJ1-4; d_gene: NA; CDR3aa: CASTTSNEKLFF; CDR3nt: TGTGCCAGCACTACCTCCAATGAAAAACTGTTTTTT
abundance: NA; v_gene: TRBV6-5; j_gene: TRBJ1-6; d_gene: TRBD1; CDR3aa: CASSYARGDSPLHF; CDR3nt: TGTGCCAGCAGTTACGCCAGGGGGGATTCACCCCTCCACTTT
abundance: NA; v_gene: TRBV2; j_gene: TRBJ1-4; d_gene: NA; CDR3aa: CASRTDRSSNEKLFF; CDR3nt: TGTGCCAGCAGGACTGACAGAAGCTCTAATGAAAAACTGTTTTTT
abundance: NA; v_gene: TRBV4-1; j_gene: TRBJ2-5; d_gene: TRBD1; CDR3aa: CASSQGQGALWETQYF; CDR3nt: TGCGCCAGCAGCCAAGGACAGGGGGCCCTTTGGGAGACCCAGTACTTC
abundance: NA; v_gene: TRBV2; j_gene: TRBJ2-2; d_gene: TRBD1; CDR3aa: CASNRGGTGELFF; CDR3nt: TGTGCCAGCAACAGGGGTGGCACCGGGGAGCTGTTTTTT
abundance: few; v_gene: TRBV2; j_gene: TRBJ2-3; d_gene: NA; CDR3aa: CASSVERNTQYF; CDR3nt: TGTGCCAGCAGTGTTGAGCGAAATACGCAGTATTTT
abundance: once; v_gene: TRBV10-3; j_gene: TRBJ1-2; d_gene: TRBD1; CDR3aa: CAIRDRDREGYTF; CDR3nt: TGTGCCATCAGGGATCGGGACAGGGAGGGCTACACCTTC
abundance: NA; v_gene: TRBV7-7; j_gene: TRBJ2-1; d_gene: TRBD2; CDR3aa: CASSDSGGSSYNEQFF; CDR3nt: TGTGCCAGCAGCGATAGCGGGGGGAGCTCCTACAATGAGCAGTTCTTC
abundance: NA; v_gene: TRBV10-3; j_gene: TRBJ1-2; d_gene: NA; CDR3aa: CAISGGINYGYTF; CDR3nt: TGTGCCATCTCCGGGGGAATTAACTATGGCTACACCTTC
abundance: NA; v_gene: TRBV5-6; j_gene: TRBJ2-2; d_gene: NA; CDR3aa: CASSLELNTGELFF; CDR3nt: TGTGCCAGCAGCTTGGAGCTGAACACCGGGGAGCTGTTTTTT
abundance: few; v_gene: TRBV14; j_gene: TRBJ1-3; d_gene: NA; CDR3aa: CASSQDPPGLLGNTIYF; CDR3nt: TGTGCCAGCAGCCAAGACCCCCCGGGGTTGCTTGGAAACACCATATATTTT
abundance: NA; v_gene: TRBV14; j_gene: TRBJ2-1; d_gene: TRBD2; CDR3aa: CASSQHLAASYNEQFF; CDR3nt: TGTGCCAGCAGCCAACATCTAGCGGCTTCGTACAATGAGCAGTTCTTC
abundance: NA; v_gene: TRBV6-5; j_gene: TRBJ2-2; d_gene: NA; CDR3aa: CASRSAPNTGELFF; CDR3nt: TGTGCCAGTAGAAGCGCGCCGAACACCGGGGAGCTGTTTTTT
abundance: NA; v_gene: TRBV20-1; j_gene: TRBJ2-3; d_gene: TRBD2; CDR3aa: CSASGTSGGGTDTQYF; CDR3nt: TGCAGTGCTAGTGGGACTAGCGGGGGTGGGACAGATACGCAGTATTTT
abundance: NA; v_gene: TRBV27; j_gene: TRBJ1-6; d_gene: TRBD1; CDR3aa: CASSPRGSNSPLHF; CDR3nt: TGTGCCAGCAGCCCCAGGGGGTCAAATTCACCCCTCCACTTT
abundance: once; v_gene: TRBV6-2/TRBV6-3; j_gene: TRBJ2-3; d_gene: TRBD2; CDR3aa: CASSRLAGGGNTQYF; CDR3nt: TGTGCCAGCAGTCGACTAGCGGGGGGGGGAAATACGCAGTATTTT
abundance: few; v_gene: TRBV11-2; j_gene: TRBJ2-7; d_gene: NA; CDR3aa: CASSSHYEQYF; CDR3nt: TGTGCCAGCAGCAGCCACTACGAGCAGTACTTC
abundance: NA; v_gene: TRBV9; j_gene: TRBJ1-6; d_gene: NA; CDR3aa: CASSGNRAQSSYNSPLHF; CDR3nt: TGTGCCAGCAGCGGGAACAGGGCCCAGAGCTCCTATAATTCACCCCTCCACTTT
abundance: NA; v_gene: TRBV19; j_gene: TRBJ1-5; d_gene: NA; CDR3aa: CASKSEESNQPQHF; CDR3nt: TGTGCCAGTAAGTCTGAGGAGAGCAATCAGCCCCAGCATTTT